This TCR beta chain was profiled in a study of T cell clonality in common variable immunodeficiency. Findings of the study overall: Common variable immunodeficiency TCR beta sequences reportedly had fewer deletions and N-nucleotide insertions.

This clone came up a few times. Its specificity is unknown. The sequenced fragment ends 3 residues before the CDR3 boundary, so the rest is inferred from the germline J gene. V was trimmed by 5 bases and J by 0 bases, leaving 11 bases between them. CDR3 length equals 15 residues. Per germline, CDR1 SEHNR and CDR2 FQNEAQ (reference sequence). The repertoire was sequenced with immunoSEQ multiplex PCR; TCRdb's copy has only in-frame clones and lacks some. The repertoire has 1,500 to 2,000 clones, none seen only once; the ten largest take about 30%. The rearrangement joins TRBV7-9 to TRBJ2-1, with D tentatively TRBD2 (6 bases). This receptor was obtained from a human donor with common variable immunodeficiency. The sample was peripheral blood mononuclear cells. The CDR3 protein is CASSKTRSSYNEQFF. CDR3 DNA (partial): TGTGCCAGCAGCAAGACTAGGAGCTCCTACAATGAG.